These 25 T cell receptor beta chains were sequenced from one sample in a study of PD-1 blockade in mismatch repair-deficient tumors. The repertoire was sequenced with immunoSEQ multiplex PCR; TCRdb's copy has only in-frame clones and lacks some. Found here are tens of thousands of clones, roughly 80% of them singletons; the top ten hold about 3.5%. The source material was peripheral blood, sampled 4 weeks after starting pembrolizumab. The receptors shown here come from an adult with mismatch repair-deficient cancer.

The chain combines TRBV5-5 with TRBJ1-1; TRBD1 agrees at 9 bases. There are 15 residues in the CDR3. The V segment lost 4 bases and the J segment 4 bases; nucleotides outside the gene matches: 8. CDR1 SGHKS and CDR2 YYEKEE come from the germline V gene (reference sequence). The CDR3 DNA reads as TGTGCCAGCAGCCTTACAGGGGGCACGGTCACTGAAGCTTTCTTT. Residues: CASSLTGGTVTEAFF.

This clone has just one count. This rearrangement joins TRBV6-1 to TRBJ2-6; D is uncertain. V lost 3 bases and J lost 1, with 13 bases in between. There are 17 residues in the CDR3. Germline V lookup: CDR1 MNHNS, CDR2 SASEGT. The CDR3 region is CASSDPLGQSGANVLTF. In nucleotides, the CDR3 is TGTGCCAGCAGTGACCCTCTAGGGCAGTCTGGGGCCAACGTCCTGACTTTC.

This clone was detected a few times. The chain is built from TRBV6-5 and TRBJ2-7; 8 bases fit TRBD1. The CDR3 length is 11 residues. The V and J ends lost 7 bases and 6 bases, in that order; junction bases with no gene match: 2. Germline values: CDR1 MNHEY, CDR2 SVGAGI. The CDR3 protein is CASTTGGEQYF. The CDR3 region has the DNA TGTGCCAGCACCACAGGGGGCGAGCAGTACTTC.

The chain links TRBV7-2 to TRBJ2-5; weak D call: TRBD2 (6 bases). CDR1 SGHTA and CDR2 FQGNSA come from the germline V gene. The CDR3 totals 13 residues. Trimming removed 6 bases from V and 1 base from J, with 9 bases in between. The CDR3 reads CASSGRTQETQYF. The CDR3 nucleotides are TGTGCCAGCAGTGGGAGGACCCAAGAGACCCAGTACTTC.

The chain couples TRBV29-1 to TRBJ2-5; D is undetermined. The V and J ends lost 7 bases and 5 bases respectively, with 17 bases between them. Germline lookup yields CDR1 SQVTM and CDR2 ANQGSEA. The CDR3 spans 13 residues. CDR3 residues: CSGNLDGGETQYF. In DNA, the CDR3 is TGCAGCGGGAACCTGGACGGTGGGGAGACCCAGTACTTC. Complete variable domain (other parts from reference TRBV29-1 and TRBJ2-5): SAVISQKPSRDICQRGTSLTIQCQVDSQVTMMFWYRQQPGQSLTLIATANQGSEATYESGFVIDKFPISRPNLTFSTLTVSNMSPEDSSIYLCSGNLDGGETQYFGPGTRLLVL.

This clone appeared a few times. DNA of the CDR3: TGTGCCAGCACTTCGGGTTTTTCTAGCACAGATACGCAGTATTTT. Its translation: CASTSGFSSTDTQYF. This chain joins TRBV2 and TRBJ2-3; the D is unclear. The V gene's germline CDR1 is SNHLY and CDR2 FYNNEI. The CDR3 loop spans 15 amino acids. The V gene lost 7 bases and the J gene lost 0 bases, with 14 bases spanning the gap.

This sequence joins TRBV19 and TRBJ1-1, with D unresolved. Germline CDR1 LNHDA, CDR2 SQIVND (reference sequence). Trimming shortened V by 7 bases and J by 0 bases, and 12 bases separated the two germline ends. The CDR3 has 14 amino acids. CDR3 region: CASTTPGLNTEAFF. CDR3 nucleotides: TGTGCCAGTACCACCCCCGGGTTGAACACTGAAGCTTTCTTT.

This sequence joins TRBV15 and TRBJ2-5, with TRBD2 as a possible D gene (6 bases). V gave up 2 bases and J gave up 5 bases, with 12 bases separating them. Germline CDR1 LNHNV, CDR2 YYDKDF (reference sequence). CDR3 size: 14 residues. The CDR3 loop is CATSRPGGSETQYF. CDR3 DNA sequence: TGTGCCACCAGCAGACCTGGGGGGTCTGAGACCCAGTACTTC.

Here the CDR3 DNA reads TGCGCCAGCAGCGCTGCGGGGACAGATAATGAAAAACTGTTTTTT. Translation gives CASSAAGTDNEKLFF. The V and J genes are TRBV5-1 and TRBJ1-4, with 7 bases aligning to TRBD1. Germline CDR1 is SGHRS and CDR2 is YFSETQ. V was clipped by 4 bases and J by 4 bases; unmatched bases: 7. This CDR3 contains 15 residues. Looking up the rest from reference TRBV5-1 and TRBJ1-4 gives the full variable domain: KAGVTQTPRYLIKTRGQQVTLSCSPISGHRSVSWYQQTPGQGLQFLFEYFSETQRNKGNFPGRFSGRQFSNSRSEMNVSTLELGDSALYLCASSAAGTDNEKLFFGSGTQLSVL.

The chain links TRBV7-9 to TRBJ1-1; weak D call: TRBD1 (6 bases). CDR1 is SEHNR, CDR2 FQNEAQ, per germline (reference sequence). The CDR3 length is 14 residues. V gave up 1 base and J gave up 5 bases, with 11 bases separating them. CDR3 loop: CASSLEGVGTEAFF. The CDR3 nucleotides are TGTGCCAGCAGCTTAGAGGGGGTAGGGACTGAAGCTTTCTTT. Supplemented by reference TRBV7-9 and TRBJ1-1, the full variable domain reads DTGVSQNPRHKITKRGQNVTFRCDPISEHNRLYWYRQTLGQGPEFLTYFQNEAQLEKSRLLSDRFSAERPKGSFSTLEIQRTEQGDSAMYLCASSLEGVGTEAFFGQGTRLTVV.

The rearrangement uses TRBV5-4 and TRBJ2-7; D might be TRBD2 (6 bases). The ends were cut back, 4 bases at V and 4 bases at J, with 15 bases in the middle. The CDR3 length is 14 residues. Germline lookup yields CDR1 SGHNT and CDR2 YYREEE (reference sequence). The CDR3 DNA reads TGTGCCAGCAGCCGCCCGGGACTCGAATACGAGCAGTACTTC. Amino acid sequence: CASSRPGLEYEQYF.

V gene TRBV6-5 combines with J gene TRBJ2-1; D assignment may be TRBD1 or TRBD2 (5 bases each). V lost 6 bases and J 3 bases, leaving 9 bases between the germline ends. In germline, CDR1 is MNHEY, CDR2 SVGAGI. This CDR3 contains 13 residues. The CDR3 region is CASSRDRYNEQFF. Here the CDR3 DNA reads TGTGCCAGCAGCCGGGACCGCTACAATGAGCAGTTCTTC.

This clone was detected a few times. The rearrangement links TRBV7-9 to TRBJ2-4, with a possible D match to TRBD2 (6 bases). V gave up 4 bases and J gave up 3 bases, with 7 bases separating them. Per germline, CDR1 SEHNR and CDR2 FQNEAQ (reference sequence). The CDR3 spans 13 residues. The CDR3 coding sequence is TGTGCCAGCAGCTCGGAGGGCAAAAACATTCAGTACTTC. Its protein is CASSSEGKNIQYF.

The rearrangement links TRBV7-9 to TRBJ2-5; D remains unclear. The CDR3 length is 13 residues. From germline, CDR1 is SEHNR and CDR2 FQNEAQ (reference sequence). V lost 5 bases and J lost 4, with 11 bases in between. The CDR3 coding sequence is TGTGCCAGCAGCCCCAAAGGGCCAGAGACCCAGTACTTC. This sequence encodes CASSPKGPETQYF.

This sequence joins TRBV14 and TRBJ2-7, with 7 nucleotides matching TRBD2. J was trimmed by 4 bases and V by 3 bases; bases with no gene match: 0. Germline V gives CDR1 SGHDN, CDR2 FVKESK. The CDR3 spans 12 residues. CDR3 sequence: CASSQGGYEQYF. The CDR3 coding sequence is TGTGCCAGCAGCCAGGGGGGGTACGAGCAGTACTTC.

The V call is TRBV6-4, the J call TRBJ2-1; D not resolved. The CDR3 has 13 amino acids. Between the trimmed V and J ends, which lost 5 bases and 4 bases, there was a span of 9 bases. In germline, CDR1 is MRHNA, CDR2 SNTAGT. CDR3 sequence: CASSINQYNEQFF. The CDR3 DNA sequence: TGTGCCAGCAGTATAAACCAATACAATGAGCAGTTCTTC.

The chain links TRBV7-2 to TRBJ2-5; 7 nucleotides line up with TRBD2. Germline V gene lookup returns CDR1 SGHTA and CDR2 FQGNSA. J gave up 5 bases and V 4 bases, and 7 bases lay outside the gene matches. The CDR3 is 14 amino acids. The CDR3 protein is CASSYGGSGETQYF. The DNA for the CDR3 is TGTGCCAGCAGCTACGGCGGGAGTGGGGAGACCCAGTACTTC. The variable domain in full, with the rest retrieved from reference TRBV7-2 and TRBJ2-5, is GAGVSQSPSNKVTEKGKDVELRCDPISGHTALYWYRQSLGQGLEFLIYFQGNSAPDKSGLPSDRFSAERTGGSVSTLTIQRTQQEDSAVYLCASSYGGSGETQYFGPGTRLLVL.

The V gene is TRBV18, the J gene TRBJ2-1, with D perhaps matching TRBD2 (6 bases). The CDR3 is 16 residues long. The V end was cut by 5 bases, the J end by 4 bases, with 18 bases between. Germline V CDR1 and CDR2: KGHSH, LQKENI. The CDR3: CASSSTSRESYNEQFF. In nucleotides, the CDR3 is TGTGCCAGCTCATCTACGAGCCGGGAGTCTTACAATGAGCAGTTCTTC.

The CDR3 reads CASTLLGDYNEQFF. CDR3 bases: TGTGCCAGCACATTGCTGGGTGACTACAATGAGCAGTTCTTC. This sequence joins TRBV2 and TRBJ2-1, with D uncertain. This CDR3 spans 14 amino acids. Germline V CDR1 and CDR2: SNHLY, FYNNEI. Trimming removed 7 bases at V and 3 bases at J, with 13 bases between. The variable domain in full, with the rest retrieved from reference TRBV2 and TRBJ2-1, is EPEVTQTPSHQVTQMGQEVILRCVPISNHLYFYWYRQILGQKVEFLVSFYNNEISEKSEIFDDQFSVERPDGSNFTLKIRSTKLEDSAMYFCASTLLGDYNEQFFGPGTRLTVL.

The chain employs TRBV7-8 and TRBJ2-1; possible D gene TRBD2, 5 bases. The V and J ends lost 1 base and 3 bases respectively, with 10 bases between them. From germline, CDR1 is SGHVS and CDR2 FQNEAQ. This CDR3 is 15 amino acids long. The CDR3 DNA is TGTGCCAGCAGCTTAGAGGGAGATTACTACAATGAGCAGTTCTTC. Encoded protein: CASSLEGDYYNEQFF.

The CDR3 coding sequence is TGTGCCAGCAGTTACTCGTTCGGGGGACCTACCTACGAGCAGTACTTC. Translated: CASSYSFGGPTYEQYF. The J gene is TRBJ2-7, the V gene TRBV6-5; tentative D call: TRBD2 (6 bases). This CDR3 has 16 residues. Germline-derived CDR1 and CDR2 are MNHEY and SVGAGI. Trimming cost V 0 bases and J 2 bases, with 14 bases left between them.

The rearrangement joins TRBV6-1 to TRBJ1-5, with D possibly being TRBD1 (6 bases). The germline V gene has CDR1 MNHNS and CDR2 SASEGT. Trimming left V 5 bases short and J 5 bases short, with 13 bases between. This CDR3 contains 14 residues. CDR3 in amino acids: CASSFTGIHQPQHF. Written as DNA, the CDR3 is TGTGCCAGCAGTTTTACAGGGATCCATCAGCCCCAGCATTTT.

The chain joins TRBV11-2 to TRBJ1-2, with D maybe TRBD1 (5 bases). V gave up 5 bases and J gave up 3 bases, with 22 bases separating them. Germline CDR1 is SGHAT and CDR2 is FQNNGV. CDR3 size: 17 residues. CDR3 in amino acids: CASSKTLRGGDYYGYTF. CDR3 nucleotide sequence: TGTGCCAGCAGCAAGACTCTCCGGGGAGGGGATTACTATGGCTACACCTTC.

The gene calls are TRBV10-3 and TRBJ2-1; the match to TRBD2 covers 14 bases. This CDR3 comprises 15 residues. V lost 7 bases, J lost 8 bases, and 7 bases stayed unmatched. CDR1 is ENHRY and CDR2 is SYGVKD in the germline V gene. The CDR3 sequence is CAITKAGLAGDEQFF. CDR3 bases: TGTGCCATCACGAAAGCGGGACTAGCGGGAGATGAGCAGTTCTTC.

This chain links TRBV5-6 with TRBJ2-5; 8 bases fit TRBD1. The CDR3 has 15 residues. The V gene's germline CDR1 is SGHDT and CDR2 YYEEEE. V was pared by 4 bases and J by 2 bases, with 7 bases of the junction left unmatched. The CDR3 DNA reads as TGTGCCAGCAGCCTCCCCGGGACAGGACAAGAGACCCAGTACTTC. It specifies CASSLPGTGQETQYF.